A selection of T cell receptor beta chains follows, all from one sample in a study of T-cell reconstitution after alpha-beta-depleted transplantation in children. In TCRdb, the PCR reads were re-called with MiXCR into one record per CDR3 protein. The top ten clones hold approximately 14% of a sample with 500,000 to 650,000 distinct CDR3 sequences, around 10% of them seen once. The specimen was PBMCs, mostly from graft donor cells, collected 180 days after TCRalphabeta/CD19-depleted stem cell transplant. Every receptor here comes from a female patient between 2 and 15 years old who had a stem cell transplant for aplastic anemia, so the T cells may come from the graft donor. Each CDR3 is given with its conserved first and last residue. The order of the fields is D gene, J gene, V gene, clone size, CDR3 DNA, CDR3 protein. D genes are given only for firm matches. Size tells how often a clone was seen (once, few, many) or the class of an expanded clone, and some rows leave it out.

D: .
J: TRBJ2-7
V: TRBV28
size: .
DNA: TGTGCCACCTGGGCACACGCTTCCACGGCCTACGAGCAGTACTTC
CDR3: CATWAHASTAYEQYF

D: .
J: TRBJ2-7
V: TRBV10-3
size: few
DNA: TGTGCCATCAGTGGGGCAAGGACAGCCCAAGCCTACGAGCAGTACTTC
CDR3: CAISGARTAQAYEQYF

D: .
J: TRBJ2-4
V: TRBV6-5
size: .
DNA: TGTGCCAGCAGTTCCGCAGGGTCGGGGAGGAAAAACATTCAGTACTTC
CDR3: CASSSAGSGRKNIQYF

D: .
J: TRBJ2-7
V: TRBV7-8
size: .
DNA: TGTGCCAGCAGGGGGACTCCTGAGTCCTACGAGCAGTACTTC
CDR3: CASRGTPESYEQYF

D: TRBD1
J: TRBJ1-3
V: TRBV20-1
size: few
DNA: TGCAGTGCTACTCCGACAGGGAGGAACACCATATATTTT
CDR3: CSATPTGRNTIYF

D: .
J: TRBJ1-3
V: TRBV7-8
size: few
DNA: TGTGCCAGCAGCTTAGCGGGGACTGGAAACACCATATATTTT
CDR3: CASSLAGTGNTIYF

D: .
J: TRBJ2-3
V: TRBV7-2
size: .
DNA: TGTGCCAGCAGCTTGGTGGGAGTCGGTGGTACGCAGTATTTT
CDR3: CASSLVGVGGTQYF

D: .
J: TRBJ1-1
V: TRBV18
size: few
DNA: TGTGCCAGCTCACCGCCTTGGACTGAAGCTTTCTTT
CDR3: CASSPPWTEAFF

D: .
J: TRBJ2-1
V: TRBV19
size: few
DNA: TGTGCCAGTAGAACAGGGAGAGACAATGAGCAGTTCTTC
CDR3: CASRTGRDNEQFF

D: .
J: TRBJ1-5
V: TRBV12-3/TRBV12-4
size: .
DNA: TGTGCCAGCAGACCGGGACTCGGCAATCAGCCCCAGCATTTT
CDR3: CASRPGLGNQPQHF

D: TRBD2
J: TRBJ2-4
V: TRBV12-3/TRBV12-4
size: few
DNA: TGTGCCAGCAGTGGTGGGACTAGCGGGAATGTTGCCAAAAACATTCAGTACTTC
CDR3: CASSGGTSGNVAKNIQYF